The rows below give T cell receptor beta chains drawn from one sample of a study of shared clonotypes between healthy human individuals. Some clones are missing from TCRdb's copy, which holds only in-frame ones; the method was immunoSEQ multiplex PCR. The sample gives 400,000 to 500,000 clones, roughly four fifths of which show up once; about an eighth is in the top ten. Sequenced input: PBMCs. Receptors originate from a woman aged 40 to 50 in good health. Some clones in this sample may be carry-over from other donors' samples. The CDR3 runs from the conserved cysteine through the conserved F or W. D genes are given only for firm matches. For some rows the clone size is stated as once, few or many, or as a class when expanded; others skip it.

V,D,J,size,CDR3,DNA
TRBV10-3,TRBD1,TRBJ1-1,.,CAISESQTGANTEAFF,TGTGCCATCAGTGAGTCCCAGACAGGGGCTAACACTGAAGCTTTCTTT
TRBV30,.,TRBJ2-5,once,CAGRTVQETQYF,TGTGCCGGCAGGACAGTCCAAGAGACCCAGTACTTC
TRBV7-3,TRBD1,TRBJ1-2,.,CASSPTGEHGYTF,TGTGCCAGCAGCCCGACAGGGGAGCATGGCTACACCTTC
TRBV5-4,TRBD2,TRBJ2-3,.,CARSVAGVIDTQYF,TGTGCCAGATCGGTAGCGGGAGTAATAGATACGCAGTATTTT
TRBV10-3,.,TRBJ1-2,.,CAIKSGNYGYTF,TGTGCCATCAAGTCAGGGAACTATGGCTACACCTTC
TRBV5-6,TRBD1,TRBJ1-2,.,CASSPTWTGTYGYTF,TGTGCCAGCAGCCCTACATGGACAGGAACCTATGGCTACACCTTC
TRBV6-4,.,TRBJ2-1,once,CASSDGGYNEQFF,TGTGCCAGCAGTGACGGGGGCTACAATGAGCAGTTCTTC
TRBV18,TRBD1,TRBJ2-7,.,CASSPRTGGLASVSYEQYF,TGTGCCAGCTCACCAAGGACAGGGGGGCTTGCATCAGTTTCCTACGAGCAGTACTTC
TRBV5-1,TRBD1,TRBJ2-1,.,CASSLGGTGIRNEQFF,TGCGCCAGCAGCTTGGGGGGGACAGGCATTCGAAATGAGCAGTTCTTC
TRBV11-3,.,TRBJ2-5,.,CASSRDRETQYF,TGTGCCAGCAGCCGCGACAGAGAGACCCAGTACTTC
TRBV30,.,TRBJ2-1,.,CAWTVELVHNEQFF,TGTGCCTGGACCGTAGAACTAGTACACAATGAGCAGTTCTTC
TRBV4-1,.,TRBJ2-3,.,CASSQASGPRGFSTDTQYF,TGCGCCAGCAGCCAAGCCTCCGGACCGCGAGGTTTTAGCACAGATACGCAGTATTTT
TRBV30,TRBD1,TRBJ2-4,.,CAWRRADRGFKNIQYF,TGTGCCTGGAGAAGGGCAGACAGGGGGTTTAAAAACATTCAGTACTTC
TRBV7-8,TRBD1,TRBJ2-7,.,CASSLGETGVISYEQYF,TGTGCCAGCAGCTTAGGGGAAACAGGGGTTATCTCCTACGAGCAGTACTTC
TRBV5-1,.,TRBJ2-7,.,CASSTGTAVASYEQYF,TGCGCCAGCAGCACCGGGACGGCGGTGGCCTCCTACGAGCAGTACTTC
TRBV7-9,.,TRBJ1-1,once,CASHRARMNTEAFF,TGTGCCAGCCACAGGGCCAGAATGAACACTGAAGCTTTCTTT
TRBV5-4,.,TRBJ1-3,.,CASSLGAGGNTIYF,TGTGCCAGCAGCTTGGGTGCAGGCGGAAACACCATATATTTT
TRBV29-1,.,TRBJ2-7,many,CSVEENYEQYF,TGCAGCGTTGAGGAGAACTACGAGCAGTACTTC
TRBV7-9,TRBD1,TRBJ2-3,.,CASRLQGAGTDTQYF,TGTGCCAGCCGTTTACAGGGGGCAGGCACAGATACGCAGTATTTT
TRBV15,TRBD1,TRBJ2-5,.,CATSRRQGVVQETQYF,TGTGCCACCAGCAGGAGACAGGGGGTGGTACAAGAGACCCAGTACTTC
TRBV19,.,TRBJ1-3,.,CASSTGHSSGNTIYF,TGTGCCAGTAGTACCGGACACTCCTCTGGAAACACCATATATTTT
TRBV5-6,.,TRBJ1-2,.,CASSLIQGAYGYTF,TGTGCCAGCAGCTTGATACAGGGTGCCTATGGCTACACCTTC
TRBV18,.,TRBJ2-7,.,CASSPAGTRDEQYF,TGTGCCAGCTCACCGGCCGGGACGAGGGACGAGCAGTACTTC
TRBV7-2,TRBD1,TRBJ2-5,.,CASSQTGETAQYF,TGTGCCAGCAGCCAAACAGGGGAAACGGCCCAGTACTTC
TRBV28,.,TRBJ2-7,.,CASSSEWPYEQYF,TGTGCCAGCAGTTCCGAGTGGCCCTACGAGCAGTACTTC
TRBV19,.,TRBJ2-1,.,CASSTRGVPSSYNEQFF,TGTGCCAGTAGTACCCGAGGGGTCCCGAGCTCCTACAATGAGCAGTTCTTC
TRBV11-3,TRBD1,TRBJ2-2,.,CASSLRQGASLGELFF,TGTGCCAGCAGCTTGCGACAGGGGGCCAGCCTCGGGGAGCTGTTTTTT
TRBV5-1,TRBD2,TRBJ2-7,.,CASSLGKRELTYEQYF,TGCGCCAGCAGCTTGGGCAAGCGGGAGTTGACCTACGAGCAGTACTTC
TRBV19,.,TRBJ1-5,.,CASSIEGADNQPQHF,TGTGCCAGTAGTATAGAGGGGGCGGACAATCAGCCCCAGCATTTT
TRBV5-8,.,TRBJ1-1,.,CASTPGRYTEAFF,TGTGCCAGCACCCCTGGACGGTACACTGAAGCTTTCTTT
TRBV9,.,TRBJ2-7,.,CASSVRANPSKNYEQYF,TGTGCCAGCAGCGTCCGGGCCAACCCCTCGAAGAACTACGAGCAGTACTTC
TRBV5-8,.,TRBJ1-1,.,CASSLARMLGGHTEAFF,TGTGCCAGCAGCTTGGCCCGTATGTTAGGAGGGCACACTGAAGCTTTCTTT
TRBV6-1,TRBD1,TRBJ1-2,.,CASSDRQGGGGYTF,TGTGCCAGCAGCGATAGACAGGGAGGTGGTGGCTACACCTTC
TRBV7-2,TRBD1,TRBJ1-4,.,CASSLSGTGREKLFF,TGTGCCAGCAGCTTATCCGGGACAGGGCGGGAAAAACTGTTTTTT
TRBV5-1,TRBD1,TRBJ2-6,.,CASRGQISGANVLTF,TGCGCCAGCAGGGGACAGATTTCTGGGGCCAACGTCCTGACTTTC
TRBV13,.,TRBJ1-1,.,CASSLRSGAGENTEAFF,TGTGCCAGCAGCCTGAGGTCGGGTGCAGGAGAGAACACTGAAGCTTTCTTT
TRBV10-3,TRBD2,TRBJ2-1,.,CAISHSGLAGLSSYNEQFF,TGTGCCATCAGCCACTCGGGACTAGCGGGACTAAGCTCCTACAATGAGCAGTTCTTC
TRBV2,TRBD1,TRBJ2-3,.,CASSRDSSTDTQYF,TGTGCCAGCAGCCGGGACAGTAGCACAGATACGCAGTATTTT
TRBV13,TRBD1,TRBJ1-5,.,CASSLGGRQGQPQHF,TGTGCCAGCAGCTTAGGGGGCCGACAGGGACAGCCCCAGCATTTT
TRBV15,.,TRBJ1-2,.,CATSTGTDLGGYTF,TGTGCCACCAGCACCGGGACCGACTTGGGGGGCTACACCTTC
TRBV19,TRBD2,TRBJ2-7,.,CASSTSAGVAGEQYF,TGTGCCAGTAGTACTTCAGCGGGAGTGGCAGGGGAGCAGTACTTC
TRBV5-6,TRBD1,TRBJ1-1,.,CASSSGTGFMNTEAFF,TGTGCCAGCAGCAGCGGGACAGGTTTCATGAACACTGAAGCTTTCTTT
TRBV27,TRBD1,TRBJ2-2,.,CASSLFGTGFADTGELFF,TGTGCCAGCAGTTTATTCGGGACAGGGTTTGCGGACACCGGGGAGCTGTTTTTT
TRBV6-5,.,TRBJ2-7,few,CASSKTREGGYEQYF,TGTGCCAGCAGTAAGACTCGCGAGGGGGGCTACGAGCAGTACTTC
TRBV4-3,.,TRBJ2-3,.,CASSPGKDGHHFTDTQYF,TGCGCCAGCAGCCCCGGCAAAGATGGACATCACTTCACAGATACGCAGTATTTT
TRBV29-1,TRBD1,TRBJ2-7,few,CSAWTGGGSEQYF,TGCAGCGCCTGGACAGGGGGCGGGAGCGAGCAGTACTTC
TRBV11-3,TRBD2,TRBJ2-7,.,CASSPDAQRGAYEQYF,TGTGCCAGCAGCCCAGATGCCCAGCGGGGGGCCTACGAGCAGTACTTC
TRBV6-6,.,TRBJ2-1,.,CASSYRGDSSYNEQFF,TGTGCCAGCAGTTATAGGGGGGACTCCTCCTACAATGAGCAGTTCTTC
TRBV28,.,TRBJ1-5,.,CASSFITLYAGAQPQHF,TGTGCCAGCAGTTTTATCACCCTCTACGCAGGGGCTCAGCCCCAGCATTTT
TRBV27,.,TRBJ2-7,few,CASSAYWDGDYEQYF,TGTGCCAGCAGTGCCTACTGGGACGGGGACTACGAGCAGTACTTC
TRBV2,.,TRBJ2-7,.,CASSDRPYEQYF,TGTGCCAGCAGTGACCGACCCTACGAGCAGTACTTC
TRBV10-3,.,TRBJ2-3,.,CAIASTDTQYF,TGTGCCATCGCCAGCACAGATACGCAGTATTTT
TRBV5-1,.,TRBJ1-5,.,CASSFGSNQPQHF,TGCGCCAGCAGCTTTGGGAGCAATCAGCCCCAGCATTTT
TRBV28,.,TRBJ1-4,.,CASSASWDGKEKLFF,TGTGCCAGCAGTGCCTCGTGGGATGGCAAGGAAAAACTGTTTTTT
TRBV5-1,.,TRBJ2-1,few,CASSSGDNYNEQFF,TGCGCCAGCAGCTCAGGGGATAACTACAATGAGCAGTTCTTC
TRBV18,TRBD1,TRBJ2-1,.,CASSPIQQGARYNEQFF,TGTGCCAGCTCACCGATTCAGCAGGGGGCCCGGTACAATGAGCAGTTCTTC
TRBV15,.,TRBJ2-7,.,CATSRDLSYEQYF,TGTGCCACCAGCAGAGACCTCTCCTACGAGCAGTACTTC
TRBV2,TRBD1,TRBJ1-4,.,CASSVEGRQGNEKLFF,TGTGCCAGCAGTGTAGAGGGCCGACAGGGTAATGAAAAACTGTTTTTT